Below are 10 T cell receptor beta chains sequenced from a single sample in a study of T cells after yellow fever vaccination. TCRdb re-called the 5' RACE reads with MiXCR, one entry per CDR3 protein. The sample shows about 430,000 distinct CDR3 sequences, approximately 19% of them seen only once. The sample here was PBMCs, taken before the yellow fever booster vaccination. These receptors were taken from a man aged 18 to 35 who received the YFV17D yellow fever vaccine.

The chain couples TRBV4-1 to TRBJ1-5, with 7 nucleotides matching TRBD1. V dropped 4 bases and J dropped 4; count of bases not matched to a gene: 4. Germline V gene data show CDR1 as MGHRA and CDR2 as YSYEKL. The CDR3 contains 14 residues. This CDR3 reads CASSPPTGNQPQHF. The CDR3 DNA reads TGCGCCAGCAGCCCACCGACAGGGAATCAGCCCCAGCATTTT.

J is TRBJ2-7 and V is TRBV5-1; TRBD2 is a possible D gene (5 bases). In germline, CDR1 is SGHRS, CDR2 YFSETQ. Trimming shortened V by 2 bases and J by 4 bases, and 10 bases separated the two germline ends. The CDR3 runs to 13 residues. The CDR3: CASSLWTGYEQYF. CDR3 DNA sequence: TGCGCCAGCAGCTTATGGACGGGATACGAGCAGTACTTC.

This clonotype showed up just a few times. The chain combines TRBV10-3 with TRBJ1-1; perhaps TRBD1 as D (5 bases). From germline, CDR1 is ENHRY and CDR2 SYGVKD. V was shortened by 10 bases and J by 1 base, with 13 bases between the two germline ends. The CDR3 extends over 13 amino acids. DNA for the CDR3: TGTGCCACCCAGCAGACAGAGAACACTGAAGCTTTCTTT. Its protein product is CATQQTENTEAFF.

This clonotype has a count of ten or more. CDR3: CASYGLHSYNEQFF. The CDR3 DNA is TGTGCCAGTTACGGACTCCACTCCTACAATGAGCAGTTCTTC. The V call is TRBV27, the J call TRBJ2-1; weak D call: TRBD2 (5 bases). V lost 9 bases, J lost 0 bases, and 12 bases lay in between. Germline V CDR1 and CDR2: MNHEY, SMNVEV (reference sequence). The CDR3 loop spans 14 amino acids.

V is TRBV27 and J is TRBJ1-1; TRBD1 is a possible D gene (5 bases). Trimming took off 6 bases at V and 4 bases at J, with 18 bases between the two ends. There are 15 residues in the CDR3. Germline V gives CDR1 MNHEY, CDR2 SMNVEV (reference sequence). CDR3 residues: CASSPDGGGSTEAFF. As DNA, the CDR3 is TGTGCCAGCAGCCCCGACGGGGGGGGGAGCACTGAAGCTTTCTTT.

The V gene is TRBV4-3, the J gene TRBJ2-1, with TRBD2 matching 7 bases. The CDR3 runs 14 residues. Germline-derived CDR1 and CDR2 are LGHNA and YSLEER. The V and J ends lost 3 bases and 9 bases, in that order; junction bases with no gene match: 8. The CDR3 here is CASSQERTSREQFF. The CDR3 DNA reads as TGCGCCAGCAGCCAGGAGAGGACTAGTCGTGAGCAGTTCTTC.

This clonotype has just a few counts. The J gene is TRBJ1-3, the V gene TRBV7-2; weak D call: TRBD1 (6 bases). Germline assignment: CDR1 SGHTA and CDR2 FQGNSA. The CDR3 is 15 amino acids. Deletions cut 5 bases from V and 2 bases from J, with 13 bases between. Here the CDR3 reads CASSLTTGTGNTIYF. DNA of the CDR3: TGTGCCAGCAGCCTTACCACAGGGACTGGAAACACCATATATTTT.

This clonotype was observed many times. The chain is built from TRBV12-3 or TRBV12-4 and TRBJ2-5; a weak D match, TRBD1 (6 bases). The CDR3 is 14 amino acids. The V end lost 5 bases, the J end lost 4 bases, and 14 bases lay between the germline ends. CDR3 sequence (DNA): TGTGCCAGCAGTCCGGGACAACGGGGAGAGACCCAGTACTTC. As protein: CASSPGQRGETQYF.

This clonotype was seen a few times. The CDR3 nucleotides are TGTGCCAGCAGTCGACGTACTTTAGCGGGGACAGATACGCAGTATTTT. Translating it yields CASSRRTLAGTDTQYF. J is TRBJ2-3 and V is TRBV7-8; 8 nucleotides agree with TRBD2. J gave up 3 bases and V 6 bases, and 11 bases lay outside the gene matches. The CDR3 spans 16 residues. Germline V lookup: CDR1 SGHVS, CDR2 FQNEAQ.

This clonotype was counted between two and nine times. The rearrangement joins TRBV11-2 to TRBJ2-6; no clear D. Germline V gene sequence: CDR1 SGHAT, CDR2 FQNNGV. CDR3 length equals 17 residues. V was pared by 5 bases and J by 0 bases, with 14 bases between. The CDR3 protein is CASSGRVYSSGANVLTF. The CDR3 coding sequence is TGTGCCAGCAGCGGTCGGGTCTATAGCTCTGGGGCCAACGTCCTGACTTTC.